This TCR beta chain was documented in a study of CD8 T cells in Susac syndrome. Study-wide results and caveats: The study recognized that the number of individuals in its TCR sequencing and HLA analysis was relatively small.

This clonotype came up a few times. Its antigen is as yet unknown. The CDR3 totals 12 residues. Germline assignment: CDR1 SGDLS and CDR2 YYNGEE. With V trimmed by 3 bases and J by 3 bases, 0 bases remained unmatched. Matching for age and sex applied to the controls, who were healthy donors. An amount of RNA that ranged from about 0.45 to 1 ug was reverse transcribed with random hexamers. The TCR beta CDR3 was amplified by immunoSEQ multiplex PCR across 54 Vbeta, 13 Jbeta. TCRdb fed the immunoSEQ multiplex PCR reads into MiXCR, producing one record per CDR3 protein. This table has approximately 150,000 distinct CDR3 sequences, roughly 94% appearing once.

Sequenced: CD4+ T cells from PBMCs. The V call is TRBV9, the J call TRBJ2-7; 7 bases line up with TRBD1. The clonotype was recovered from a human donor in good health. The CDR3 DNA is TGTGCCAGCAGCGCAGGGGGCTACGAGCAGTACTTC. Its translation is CASSAGGYEQYF.